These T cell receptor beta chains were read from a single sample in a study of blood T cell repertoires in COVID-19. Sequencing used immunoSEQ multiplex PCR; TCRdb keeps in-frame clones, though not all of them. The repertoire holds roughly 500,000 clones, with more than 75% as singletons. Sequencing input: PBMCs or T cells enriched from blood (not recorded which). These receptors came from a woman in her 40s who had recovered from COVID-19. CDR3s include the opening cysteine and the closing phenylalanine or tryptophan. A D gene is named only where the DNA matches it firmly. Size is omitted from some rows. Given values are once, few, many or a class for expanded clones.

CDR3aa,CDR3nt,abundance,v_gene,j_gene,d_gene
CASSLSGSGNEQFF,TGCGCCAGCAGCTTGAGCGGGAGCGGAAATGAGCAGTTCTTC,.,TRBV5-1,TRBJ2-1,TRBD2
CASSLQGVKPYEQYF,TGTGCCAGCAGTCTACAGGGGGTTAAACCCTACGAGCAGTACTTC,.,TRBV27,TRBJ2-7,TRBD1
CASSEYLGGQPQHF,TGCGCCAGCAGTGAGTATCTGGGGGGTCAGCCCCAGCATTTT,.,TRBV10-2,TRBJ1-5,.
CSATSGEGSEAFF,TGCAGCGCGACGTCAGGGGAAGGAAGTGAAGCTTTCTTT,many,TRBV29-1,TRBJ1-1,.
CASSPAGTSIHEQYF,TGTGCCAGCAGCCCCGCCGGGACTAGTATCCACGAGCAGTACTTC,.,TRBV7-2,TRBJ2-7,TRBD2
CASSYSKGHRYGYTF,TGTGCCAGCAGTTACTCGAAGGGACACCGCTATGGCTACACCTTC,.,TRBV6-5,TRBJ1-2,.
CASSLATGQRNYEQYF,TGCGCCAGCAGCTTGGCTACGGGACAGAGAAACTACGAGCAGTACTTC,.,TRBV5-1,TRBJ2-7,TRBD1
CASRRGQGRMNTEAFF,TGTGCCAGCCGTAGGGGACAGGGCCGCATGAACACTGAAGCTTTCTTT,.,TRBV28,TRBJ1-1,TRBD1
CASSSGTANSPLHF,TGTGCCAGCAGCTCCGGGACAGCAAATTCACCCCTCCACTTT,.,TRBV7-2,TRBJ1-6,TRBD1
CASSLIGHVDTGELFF,TGCGCCAGCAGCTTGATAGGACACGTCGACACCGGGGAGCTGTTTTTT,.,TRBV5-1,TRBJ2-2,.
CTSSHFSGRACNEQFF,TGCACCAGCAGCCATTTTAGCGGGAGGGCTTGCAATGAGCAGTTCTTC,.,TRBV1,TRBJ2-1,.
CASSLAGVYTDTQYF,TGTGCCAGCAGCTTGGCGGGAGTCTACACAGATACGCAGTATTTT,.,TRBV5-8,TRBJ2-3,.
CASTFGSNTEAFF,TGCGCCAGCACCTTCGGGAGTAACACTGAAGCTTTCTTT,.,TRBV5-1,TRBJ1-1,.
CAWTLGGTGSSPLHF,TGTGCCTGGACCCTGGGGGGGACAGGGAGTTCACCCCTCCACTTT,.,TRBV30,TRBJ1-6,TRBD1
CASSERLAGASTDTQYF,TGTGCCAGCAGTGAACGACTAGCGGGGGCGAGCACAGATACGCAGTATTTT,once,TRBV2,TRBJ2-3,TRBD2
CASSQDRVINTEAFF,TGTGCCAGCAGCCAAGATCGCGTAATTAACACTGAAGCTTTCTTT,.,TRBV14,TRBJ1-1,.